The sequence of this T cell receptor beta chain was determined in a study of T cell repertoires in cytomegalovirus infection. Study conclusions and caveats: Ex vivo responses were dominated by HLA-C-restricted CMV-specific TCR beta clonotypes.

The germline CDR1 and CDR2 sequences are SGDLS and YYNGEE. The CDR3 is made up of 13 amino acids. With 4 bases removed from V and 8 bases from J, the gap between germline ends came to 13 bases. TCRdb reanalysed the reads using MiXCR and keeps one entry per CDR3 protein. This repertoire shows around 280,000 distinct CDR3 sequences, approximately 8.9% found once; its top ten account for approximately 2.4%. For this clonotype: As yet, its antigen is unknown.

The origin of this receptor is a human donor in good health (CMV status not recorded). Some clones in this sample may be carry-over from other donors' samples. V and J are TRBV9 and TRBJ2-1; D is possibly TRBD1 or TRBD2 (5 bases each). The sequenced sample consisted of PBMCs. The CDR3 spells CASSPRGAHEQFF. The CDR3 DNA reads as TGTGCCAGCAGCCCCCGAGGGGCCCATGAGCAGTTCTTC.